This T cell receptor beta chain was identified in a study of T cell responses to AZD1222 COVID-19 vaccine. This clone was detected only once. The germline V gene has CDR1 MNHEY and CDR2 SVGAGI. The CDR3 runs to 16 residues. V lost 0 bases and J lost 4, with 15 bases in between. Using immunoSEQ multiplex PCR, the repertoire was profiled, and TCRdb retains in-frame clones only, with some absent. The data show over 100,000 clones, 70% to 90% seen once. The chain uses TRBV6-5 and TRBJ2-5; D perhaps matches TRBD2 (5 bases). The source material was peripheral blood, sampled 28 days after the second AZD1222 dose. The TCR originated in an adult who received the AZD1222 COVID-19 vaccine. The CDR3 here is CASSYSASIVGETQYF. The CDR3 bases are TGTGCCAGCAGTTACTCGGCTAGCATAGTGGGAGAGACCCAGTACTTC.